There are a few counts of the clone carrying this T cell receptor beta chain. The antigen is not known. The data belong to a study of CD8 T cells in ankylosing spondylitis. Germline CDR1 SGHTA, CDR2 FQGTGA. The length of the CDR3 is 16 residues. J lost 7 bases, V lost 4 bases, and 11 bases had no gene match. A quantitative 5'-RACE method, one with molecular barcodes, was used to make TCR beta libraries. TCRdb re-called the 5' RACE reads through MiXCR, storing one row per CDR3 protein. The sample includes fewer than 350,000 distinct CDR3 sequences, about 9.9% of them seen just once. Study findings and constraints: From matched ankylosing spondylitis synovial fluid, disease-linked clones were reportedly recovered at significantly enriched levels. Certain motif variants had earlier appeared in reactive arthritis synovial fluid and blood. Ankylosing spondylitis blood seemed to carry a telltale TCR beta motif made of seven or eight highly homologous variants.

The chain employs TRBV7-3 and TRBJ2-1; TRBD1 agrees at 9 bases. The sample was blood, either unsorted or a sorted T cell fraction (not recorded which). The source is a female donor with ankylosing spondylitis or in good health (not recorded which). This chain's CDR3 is CASSSLPGQGKNEQFF. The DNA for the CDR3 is TGTGCCAGCAGCTCGCTACCGGGACAGGGAAAAAATGAGCAGTTCTTC.